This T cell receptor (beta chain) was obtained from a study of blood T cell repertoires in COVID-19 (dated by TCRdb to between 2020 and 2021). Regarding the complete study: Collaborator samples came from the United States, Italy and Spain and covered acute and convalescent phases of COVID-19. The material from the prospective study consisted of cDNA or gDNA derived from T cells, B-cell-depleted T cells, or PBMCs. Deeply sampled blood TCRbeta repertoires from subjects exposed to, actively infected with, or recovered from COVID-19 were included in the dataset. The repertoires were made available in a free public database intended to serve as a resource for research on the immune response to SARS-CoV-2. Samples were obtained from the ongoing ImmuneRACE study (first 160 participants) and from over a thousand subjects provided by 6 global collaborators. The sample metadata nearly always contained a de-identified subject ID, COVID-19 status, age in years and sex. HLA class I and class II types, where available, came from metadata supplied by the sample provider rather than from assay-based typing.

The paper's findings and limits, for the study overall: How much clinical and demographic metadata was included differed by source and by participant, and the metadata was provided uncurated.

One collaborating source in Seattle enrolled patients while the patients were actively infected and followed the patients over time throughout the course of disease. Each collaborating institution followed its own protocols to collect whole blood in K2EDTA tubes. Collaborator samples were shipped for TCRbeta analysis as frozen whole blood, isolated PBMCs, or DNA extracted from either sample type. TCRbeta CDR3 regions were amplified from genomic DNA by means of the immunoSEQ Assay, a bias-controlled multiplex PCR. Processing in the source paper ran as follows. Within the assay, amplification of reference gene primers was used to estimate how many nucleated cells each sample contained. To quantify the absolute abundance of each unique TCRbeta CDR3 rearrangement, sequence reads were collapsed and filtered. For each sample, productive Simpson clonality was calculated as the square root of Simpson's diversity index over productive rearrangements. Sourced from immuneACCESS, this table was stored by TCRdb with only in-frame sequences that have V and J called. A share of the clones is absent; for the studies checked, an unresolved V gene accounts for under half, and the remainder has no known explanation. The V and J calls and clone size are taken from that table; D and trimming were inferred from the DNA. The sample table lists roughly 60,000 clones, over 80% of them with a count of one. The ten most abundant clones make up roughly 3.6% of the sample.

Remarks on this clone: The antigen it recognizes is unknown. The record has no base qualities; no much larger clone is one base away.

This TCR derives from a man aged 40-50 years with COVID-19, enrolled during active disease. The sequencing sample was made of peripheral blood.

This receptor carries the CDR3 CASSQDPTGVGNEQFF. The DNA is TGTGCCAGCAGCCAAGATCCGACGGGAGTGGGCAATGAGCAGTTCTTC. Recombination joined TRBV3-1 (or the pseudogene TRBV3-2) with TRBJ2-1; the D region possibly corresponds to TRBD2 (6 bases align). The V end loses 0 bases and the J end loses 6 bases, and a stretch of 15 bases separates them. The CDR3, cysteine through phenylalanine, is 16 amino acids long. Kept here is only the CDR3 DNA, which spans 48 bases and is read in frame from base 1. According to the germline V gene (reference sequence), CDR1 reads LGHDT and CDR2 reads YNNKEL.